Detailed here is one T cell receptor (beta chain). Its antigen is unknown. The data derive from a study of cytomegalovirus exposure and HLA in healthy donors. Overall study findings and caveats: A missense DCLRE1C variant was associated with V- and J-gene trimming of TCR beta chains in a later analysis, and an independent cohort replicated the association. Apparent HLA restriction characterized most CMV-associated TCR beta chains in a later analysis.

Germline V gene data show CDR1 as WSHSY and CDR2 as SAAADI. The V gene end was trimmed by 6 bases and the J gene end by 8 bases; junction bases not matched to a gene: 15. The CDR3 totals 16 residues. Both 60 Vbeta primers and 13 Jbeta primers went into the PCR. The repertoire was sequenced with immunoSEQ multiplex PCR; TCRdb's copy has only in-frame clones and lacks some. The sample has about 51,000 clones. The clonotype was recovered from a female donor in good health and CMV-seronegative. Sample: PBMCs. The chain is built from TRBV10-2 and TRBJ2-1; 8 bases align to TRBD2. DNA for the CDR3: TGCGCCAGCAGGCGCGGAAGGAGCGGGAGAGTAGATGAGCAGTTCTTC. The encoded protein is CASRRGRSGRVDEQFF.